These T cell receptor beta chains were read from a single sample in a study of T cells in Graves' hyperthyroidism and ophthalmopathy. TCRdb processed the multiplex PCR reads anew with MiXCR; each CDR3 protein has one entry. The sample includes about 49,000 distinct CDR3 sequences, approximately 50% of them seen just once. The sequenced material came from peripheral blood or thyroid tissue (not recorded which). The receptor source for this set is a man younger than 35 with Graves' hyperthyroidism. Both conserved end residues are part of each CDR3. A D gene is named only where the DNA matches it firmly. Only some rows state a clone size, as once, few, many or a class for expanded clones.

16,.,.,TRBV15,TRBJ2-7,TGTGCCACCAGCACAACCAGGGGTACGGGCATATACGAGCAGTACTTC,CATSTTRGTGIYEQYF
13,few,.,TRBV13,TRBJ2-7,TGTGCCAGCAGCTTAGGCCCGTGGTACGAGCAGTACTTC,CASSLGPWYEQYF
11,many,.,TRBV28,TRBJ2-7,TGTGCCAGCACTCTTCTTGGCGAGCAGTACTTC,CASTLLGEQYF
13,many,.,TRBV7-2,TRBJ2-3,TGTGCCAGCAGCATAACAGACACAGATACGCAGTATTTT,CASSITDTDTQYF
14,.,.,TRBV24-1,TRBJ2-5,TGTGCCACCAGTGGTGCTAGGCACCAAGAGACCCAGTACTTC,CATSGARHQETQYF
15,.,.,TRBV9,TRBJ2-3,TGTGCCAGCAGCGTAGTTTCGACGGGAGCAGATATGCAGTACTTT,CASSVVSTGADMQYF
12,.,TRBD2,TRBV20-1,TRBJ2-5,TGCAGTGCCAATCTAGCGGGAGAGACCCAGTACTTC,CSANLAGETQYF
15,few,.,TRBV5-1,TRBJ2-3,TGCGCCAGCAGCTTGGTGGCAGGGGGCACAGATACGCAGTATTTT,CASSLVAGGTDTQYF
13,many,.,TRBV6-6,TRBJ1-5,TGTGCCAGCAGACCAGGGGGCAATCAGCCCCAGCATTTT,CASRPGGNQPQHF
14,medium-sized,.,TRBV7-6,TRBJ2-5,TGTGCCAGCAGCAAAGACCTGACAGGTCCTTCCCAGTACTTC,CASSKDLTGPSQYF
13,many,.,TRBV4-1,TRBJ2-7,TGCGCCAGCAATCCTGAAGGTGGTGACGAGCAGTACTTC,CASNPEGGDEQYF
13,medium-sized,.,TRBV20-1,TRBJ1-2,TGCAGTGCTACCGCCGTATGGGGGGCTGGCTACACCTTC,CSATAVWGAGYTF
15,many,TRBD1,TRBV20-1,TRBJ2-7,TGCAGTGCTAGAGATTTTGACAGGGCCTCCTACGAGCAGTACTTC,CSARDFDRASYEQYF
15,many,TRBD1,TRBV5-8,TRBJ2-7,TGTGCCAGCAGCTTGGTTGGGACAGGGCCCTACGAGCAGTACTTC,CASSLVGTGPYEQYF
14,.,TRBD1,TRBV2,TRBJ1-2,TGTGCCAGCAGTTTGGACAGGGTTACGTATGGCTACACCTTC,CASSLDRVTYGYTF
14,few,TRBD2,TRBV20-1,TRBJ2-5,TGCAGTGCTAGACGGACTAGCGGGGCGGAGACCCAGTACTTC,CSARRTSGAETQYF
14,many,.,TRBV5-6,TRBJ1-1,TGTGCCAGCAGCTTTATACAGAGCCTTAGGGGAGCTTTCTTT,CASSFIQSLRGAFF
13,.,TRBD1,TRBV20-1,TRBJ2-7,TGCAGTGTTCCGGGACAGGGGGCGTCGGAGCAGTACTTC,CSVPGQGASEQYF
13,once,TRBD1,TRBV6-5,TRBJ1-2,TGTGCCAGCAGTTGGACAGGGGCTGGAGGCTACACCTTC,CASSWTGAGGYTF
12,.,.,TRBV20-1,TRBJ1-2,TGCAGTGCCGCGGACTTGGCCGATAGCTACACCTTC,CSAADLADSYTF
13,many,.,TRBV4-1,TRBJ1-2,TGCGCCAGCAGCCCGCAGGTCCTCATACGCTACACCTTC,CASSPQVLIRYTF
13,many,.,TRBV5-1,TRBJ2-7,TGCGCCAGCAGCTTTCAAGGGGGCTACGAGCAGTACTTC,CASSFQGGYEQYF
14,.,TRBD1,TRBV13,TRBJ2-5,TGTGCCAGCAGCGTCGGGACAGCTAAAGAGACCCAGTATTTC,CASSVGTAKETQYF
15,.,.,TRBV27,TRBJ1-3,TGTGCCAGCAGTGCGACGGGGGTGCGTGGAAACACCATATATTTT,CASSATGVRGNTIYF
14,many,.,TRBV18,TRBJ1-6,TGTGCCAGCTCACCACCATCCGGGGATTCACCCCTCCACTTT,CASSPPSGDSPLHF
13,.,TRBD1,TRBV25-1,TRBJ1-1,TGTGCCAGCAGAGACAGGGTTGATTCTGAAGCTTTCTTT,CASRDRVDSEAFF
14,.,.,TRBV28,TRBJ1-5,TGTGCCAGCTCAGGCTGGAGGGCTTGGCAGCCCCAGCATTTT,CASSGWRAWQPQHF
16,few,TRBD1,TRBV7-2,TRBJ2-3,TGTGCCAGCAGCCAATTGGGACGGCAGGGGGCAAATACGCAGTATTTT,CASSQLGRQGANTQYF
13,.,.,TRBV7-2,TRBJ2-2,TGTGCCAGCAGCCTACCGAACACCGGGGAGCTGTTTTTT,CASSLPNTGELFF
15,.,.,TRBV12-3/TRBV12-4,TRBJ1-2,TGTGCCAGCAGTTTTACTAGCGGGGCGTGGAATGGCTACACCTTC,CASSFTSGAWNGYTF
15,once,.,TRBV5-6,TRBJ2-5,TGTGCCAGCAGCCCTGACGGGAGTAGACAAGAGACCCAGTACTTC,CASSPDGSRQETQYF
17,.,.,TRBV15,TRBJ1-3,TGTGCCACCAGCAGCGGGCCGGGACGAGACGCGGGAAACACCATATATTTT,CATSSGPGRDAGNTIYF
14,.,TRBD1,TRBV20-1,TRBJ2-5,TGCAGTGCTCAAAACAGGGGGCGTGGACGGACCCAGTACTTC,CSAQNRGRGRTQYF
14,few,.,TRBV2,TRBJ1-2,TGTGCCAGCAGTGAAGCGCCCGACAGTAGGGGCTACACCTTC,CASSEAPDSRGYTF
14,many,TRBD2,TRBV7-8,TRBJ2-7,TGTGCCACGCGGGAGTGGGGCCGGCCTTACGAGCAGTACTTC,CATREWGRPYEQYF
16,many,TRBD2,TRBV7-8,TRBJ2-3,TGTGCCAGCAGCCCGCGGACTAGCGGATCCACAGATACGCAGTATTTT,CASSPRTSGSTDTQYF
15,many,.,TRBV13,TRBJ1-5,TGTGCCAGCAGCCTGGGACTAAGGGGCGTTCAGCCCCAGCATTTT,CASSLGLRGVQPQHF
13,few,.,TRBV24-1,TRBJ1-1,TGTGCCACCAGTGAAAGGCGGAACACTGAAGCTTTCTTT,CATSERRNTEAFF
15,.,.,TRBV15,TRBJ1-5,TGTGCCACCAGCAGAGATCAGGTCAGAAATCAGCCCCAGCATTTT,CATSRDQVRNQPQHF
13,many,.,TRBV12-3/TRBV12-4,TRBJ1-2,TGTGCCAGCAGTTTAAACAGCTGGAATGGCTACACCTTC,CASSLNSWNGYTF
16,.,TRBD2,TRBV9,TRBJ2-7,TGTGCCAGCAGCCCAGGGACTAGCGGGGGAACCTACGAGCAGTACTTC,CASSPGTSGGTYEQYF
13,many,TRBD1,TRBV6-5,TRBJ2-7,TGTGCCACCCACCGGACAGGGCACGGGGAGCAGTACTTC,CATHRTGHGEQYF
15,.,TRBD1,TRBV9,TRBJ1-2,TGTGCCAGCAGCATAACCGGGACAGCTAACTATGGCTACACCTTC,CASSITGTANYGYTF
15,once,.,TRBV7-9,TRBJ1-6,TGTGTCGGCAGCACCCGCGGGTCGGATAATTCACCCCTCCACTTT,CVGSTRGSDNSPLHF
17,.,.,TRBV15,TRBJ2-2,TGTGCCACCAGCAGAGATGTATATGGAGGGAACACCGGGGAGCTGTTTTTT,CATSRDVYGGNTGELFF
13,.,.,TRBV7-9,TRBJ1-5,TGTGCCAGCAGCTTTGTAGGGGGTCAGCCCCAGCATTTT,CASSFVGGQPQHF
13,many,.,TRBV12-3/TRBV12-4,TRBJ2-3,TGTGCCAGCAGTTTATGGGCGTCCGACAGTTTATATTTT,CASSLWASDSLYF
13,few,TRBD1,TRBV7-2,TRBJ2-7,TGTGCCAGCAGCTTGGACAGGTCCTACGAGCAGTACTTC,CASSLDRSYEQYF
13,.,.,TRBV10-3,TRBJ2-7,TGTGCCATAAGCGGGCAAAGCTCCTACGAGCAGTACTTC,CAISGQSSYEQYF
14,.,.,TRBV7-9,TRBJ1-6,TGTGCCAGCACCAGCCGAAGAGGCGGGGCACCCCTCCACTTT,CASTSRRGGAPLHF
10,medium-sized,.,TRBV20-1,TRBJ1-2,TGCAGTGCTAGAATCTATGGCTACACCTTC,CSARIYGYTF
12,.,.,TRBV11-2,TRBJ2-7,TGTGTCTCCACAGGGAGACGTAACGAGCGGTACTTC,CVSTGRRNERYF
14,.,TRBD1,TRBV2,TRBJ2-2,TGTGCCGCCGGGGGACAGGGGGCAGGCGGGGAGCTGTTTTTT,CAAGGQGAGGELFF